This entry is about one TCR beta chain. The target antigen is unknown. Germline V CDR1 and CDR2: DFQATT, SNEGSKA (reference sequence). V trimming: 5 bases; J trimming: 4 bases; junction bases outside the gene matches: 8. The CDR3 extends over 14 amino acids. The sample originates from a study of T cells after yellow fever vaccination. Study details: Where fractions had low cell numbers, libraries were prepared from them with the SMART-Seq v4 Ultra Low Input RNA kit.

A 5'RACE template-switching step, the method used to make TCR cDNA, added a universal primer site and UMIs. TCRdb fed the 5' RACE reads into MiXCR, producing one record per CDR3 protein. The sample records about 310,000 distinct CDR3 sequences, less than 4.5% being singletons. Study results and limitations: Booster samples showed a return of most primary-vaccination clones (under 98% CD4, around 88% CD8). There was a possibility that FACS-sorted repertoires contained abundant clonotypes contaminating from the bulk population.

This sequence originates from a man younger than 35 who received the YFV17D yellow fever vaccine. This sequence joins TRBV20-1 and TRBJ1-5; 7 bases are a match to TRBD1. The sequences come from PBMCs, collected on the day of the yellow fever booster vaccination. The CDR3 loop reads CSAHPGGRNQPQHF. In DNA, the CDR3 is TGCAGTGCTCACCCAGGGGGGAGGAATCAGCCCCAGCATTTT.